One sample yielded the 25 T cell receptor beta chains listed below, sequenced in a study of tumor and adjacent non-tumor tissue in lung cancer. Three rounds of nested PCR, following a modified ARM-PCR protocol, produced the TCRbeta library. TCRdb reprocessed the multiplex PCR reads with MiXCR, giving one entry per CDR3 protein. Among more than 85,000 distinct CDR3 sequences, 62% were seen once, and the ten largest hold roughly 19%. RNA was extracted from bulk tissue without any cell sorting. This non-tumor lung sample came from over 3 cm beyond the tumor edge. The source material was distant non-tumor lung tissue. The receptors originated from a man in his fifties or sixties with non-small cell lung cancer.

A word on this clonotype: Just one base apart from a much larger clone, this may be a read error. The CDR3 DNA reads as TGTGCCAGCAGTCTAGTCACCGGGGAGCTGTTTTTT. Its translation is CASSLVTGELFF. The rearrangement links TRBV2 to TRBJ2-2, with D uncertain. Trimming cost V 5 bases and J 4 bases, with 5 bases left between them. The CDR3 sequence is 12 residues long. Germline V gene sequence: CDR1 SNHLY, CDR2 FYNNEI.

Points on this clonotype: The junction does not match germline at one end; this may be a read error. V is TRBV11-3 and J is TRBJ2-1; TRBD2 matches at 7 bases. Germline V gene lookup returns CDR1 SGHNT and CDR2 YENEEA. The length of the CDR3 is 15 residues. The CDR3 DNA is TGTGTCAGCAGCCCGAGCGGGGCGCTCTACAATGAGCAATTCTTC. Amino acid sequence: CVSSPSGALYNEQFF.

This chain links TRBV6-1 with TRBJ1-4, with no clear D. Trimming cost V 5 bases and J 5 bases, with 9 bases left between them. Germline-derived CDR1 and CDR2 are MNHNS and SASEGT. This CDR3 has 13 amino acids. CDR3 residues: CASSRAINEKLFF. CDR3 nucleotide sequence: TGTGCCAGCAGTAGAGCTATCAATGAAAAACTGTTTTTT.

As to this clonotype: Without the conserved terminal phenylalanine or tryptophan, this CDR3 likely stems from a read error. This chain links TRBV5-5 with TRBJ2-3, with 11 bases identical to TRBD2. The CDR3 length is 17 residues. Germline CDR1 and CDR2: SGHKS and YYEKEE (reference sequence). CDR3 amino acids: CACSLGGTSGGEDTQYL. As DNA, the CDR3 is TGTGCCTGCAGCTTGGGAGGGACTAGCGGAGGGGAAGATACGCAGTATCTT.

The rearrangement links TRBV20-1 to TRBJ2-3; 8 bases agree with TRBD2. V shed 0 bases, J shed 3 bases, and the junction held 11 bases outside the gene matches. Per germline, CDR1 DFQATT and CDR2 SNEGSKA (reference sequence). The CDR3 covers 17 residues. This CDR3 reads CSARDLSGGSWTDTQYF. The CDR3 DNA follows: TGCAGTGCTAGAGATCTATCGGGGGGGAGTTGGACAGATACGCAGTATTTT.

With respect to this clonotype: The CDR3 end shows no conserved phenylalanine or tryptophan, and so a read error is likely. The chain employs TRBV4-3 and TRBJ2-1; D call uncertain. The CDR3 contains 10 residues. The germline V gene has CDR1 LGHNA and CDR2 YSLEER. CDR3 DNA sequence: TGCACCAGCAGCTGCAATGAGCAGTTCTCC. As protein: CTSSCNEQFS.

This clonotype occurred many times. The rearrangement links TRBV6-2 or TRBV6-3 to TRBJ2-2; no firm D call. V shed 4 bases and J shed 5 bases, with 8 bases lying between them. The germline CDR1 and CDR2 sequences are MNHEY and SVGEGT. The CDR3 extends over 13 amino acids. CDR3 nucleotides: TGTGCCAGCAGTTTAAAAAAGACCGGGGAGCTGTTTTTT. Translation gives CASSLKKTGELFF.

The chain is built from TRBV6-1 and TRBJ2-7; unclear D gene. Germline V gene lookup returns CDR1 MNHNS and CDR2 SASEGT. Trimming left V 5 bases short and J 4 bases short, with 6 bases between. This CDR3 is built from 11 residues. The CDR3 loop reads CASSPLYEQYV. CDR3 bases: TGTGCCAGCAGTCCACTATACGAGCAGTACGTC.

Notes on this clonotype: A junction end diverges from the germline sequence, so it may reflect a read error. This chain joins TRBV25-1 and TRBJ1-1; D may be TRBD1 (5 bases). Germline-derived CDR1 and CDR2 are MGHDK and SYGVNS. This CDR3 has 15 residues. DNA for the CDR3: TGTGCCAGCAGTGAATTTGACAAGGGGAGGATTGAAACTTTCTTT. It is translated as CASSEFDKGRIETFF.

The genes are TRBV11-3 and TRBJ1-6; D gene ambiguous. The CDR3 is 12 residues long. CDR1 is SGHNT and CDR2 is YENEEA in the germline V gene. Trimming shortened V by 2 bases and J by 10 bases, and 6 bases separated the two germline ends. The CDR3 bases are TGTGCCAGCAGCTTAACAGTGTCACCCCTCCACTTT. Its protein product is CASSLTVSPLHF.

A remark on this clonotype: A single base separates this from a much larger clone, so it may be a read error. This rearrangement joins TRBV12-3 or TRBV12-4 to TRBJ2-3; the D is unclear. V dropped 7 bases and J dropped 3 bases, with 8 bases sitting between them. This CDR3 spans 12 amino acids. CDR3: CASIAETDTQYF. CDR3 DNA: TGTGCCAGCATCGCGGAGACAGATACGCAGTATTTT.

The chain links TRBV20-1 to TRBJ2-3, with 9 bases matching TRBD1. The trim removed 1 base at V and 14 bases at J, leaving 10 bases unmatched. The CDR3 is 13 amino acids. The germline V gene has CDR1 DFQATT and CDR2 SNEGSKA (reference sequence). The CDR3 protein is CSARGLTGGRRYF. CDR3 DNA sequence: TGCAGTGCTAGAGGCCTAACAGGGGGCAGGAGGTATTTT.

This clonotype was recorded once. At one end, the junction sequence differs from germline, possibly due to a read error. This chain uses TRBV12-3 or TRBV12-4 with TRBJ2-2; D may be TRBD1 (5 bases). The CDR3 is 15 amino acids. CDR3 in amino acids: CASSLAWGITGELFF. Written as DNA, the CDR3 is TGTGCTAGCAGTTTAGCCTGGGGCATCACCGGGGAGCTGTTTTTT.

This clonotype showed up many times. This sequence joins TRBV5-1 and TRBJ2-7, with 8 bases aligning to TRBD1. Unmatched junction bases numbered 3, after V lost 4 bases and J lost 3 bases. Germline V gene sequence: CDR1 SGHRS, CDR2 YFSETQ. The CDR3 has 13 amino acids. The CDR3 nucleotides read TGCGCCAGCAGCCCGACAGGGGACTACGAGCAGTACTTC. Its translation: CASSPTGDYEQYF.

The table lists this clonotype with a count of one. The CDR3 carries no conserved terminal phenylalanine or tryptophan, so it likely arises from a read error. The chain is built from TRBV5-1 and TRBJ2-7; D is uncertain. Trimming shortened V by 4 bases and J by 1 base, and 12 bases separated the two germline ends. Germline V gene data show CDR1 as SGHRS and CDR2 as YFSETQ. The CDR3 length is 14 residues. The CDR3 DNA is TGCGCCAGCAGCGGGCGGACGAATTCCTACGAGCAGTACTTA. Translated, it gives CASSGRTNSYEQYL.

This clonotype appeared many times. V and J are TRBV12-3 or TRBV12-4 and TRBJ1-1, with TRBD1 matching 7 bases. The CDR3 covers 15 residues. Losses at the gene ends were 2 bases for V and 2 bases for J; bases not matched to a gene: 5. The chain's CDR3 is CASSLRRDRNTEAFF. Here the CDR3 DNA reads TGTGCCAGCAGTTTACGCCGGGACAGAAACACTGAAGCTTTCTTT.

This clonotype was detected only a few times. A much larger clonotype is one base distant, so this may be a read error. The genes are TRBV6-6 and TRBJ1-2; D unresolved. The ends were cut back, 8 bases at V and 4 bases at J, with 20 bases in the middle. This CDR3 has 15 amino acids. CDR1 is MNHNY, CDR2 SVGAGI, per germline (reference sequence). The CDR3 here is CASFARPEQLYGYTF. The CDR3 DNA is TGTGCCAGCTTTGCCCGCCCCGAACAGCTCTATGGCTACACCTTC.

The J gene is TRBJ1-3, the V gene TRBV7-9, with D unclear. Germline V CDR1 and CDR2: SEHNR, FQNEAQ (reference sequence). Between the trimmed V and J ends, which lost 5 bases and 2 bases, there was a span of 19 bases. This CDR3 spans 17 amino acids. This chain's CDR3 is CASSTNREAIPGNTIYF. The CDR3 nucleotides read TGTGCCAGCAGCACCAACCGGGAGGCCATCCCTGGAAACACCATATATTTT.

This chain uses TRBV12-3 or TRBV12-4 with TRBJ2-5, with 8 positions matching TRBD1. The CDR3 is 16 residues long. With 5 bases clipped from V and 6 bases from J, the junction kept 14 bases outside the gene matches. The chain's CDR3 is CASSPPRQGLLQTQYF. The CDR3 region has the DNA TGTGCCAGCAGTCCGCCGAGACAGGGGCTTTTACAGACCCAGTACTTC.

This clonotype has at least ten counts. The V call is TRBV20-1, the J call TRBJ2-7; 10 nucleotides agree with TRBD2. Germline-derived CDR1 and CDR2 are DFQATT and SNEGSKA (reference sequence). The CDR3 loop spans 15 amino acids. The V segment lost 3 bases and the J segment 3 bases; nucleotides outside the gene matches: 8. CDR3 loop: CSASGRLAGVYEQYF. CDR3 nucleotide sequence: TGCAGTGCTAGTGGGAGGCTAGCGGGAGTCTACGAGCAGTACTTC.

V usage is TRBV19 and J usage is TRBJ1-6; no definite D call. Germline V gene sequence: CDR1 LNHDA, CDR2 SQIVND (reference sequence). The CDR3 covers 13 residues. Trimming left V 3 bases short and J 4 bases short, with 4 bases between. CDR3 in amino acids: CASSMKYNSPLHF. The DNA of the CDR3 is TGTGCCAGTAGTATGAAGTATAATTCACCCCTCCACTTT.

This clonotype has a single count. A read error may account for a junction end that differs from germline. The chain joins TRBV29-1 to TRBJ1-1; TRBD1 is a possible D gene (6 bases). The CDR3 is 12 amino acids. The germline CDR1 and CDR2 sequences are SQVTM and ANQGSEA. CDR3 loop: CSVEDSDTGAFF. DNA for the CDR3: TGCAGCGTTGAGGACAGCGACACTGGAGCTTTCTTT.

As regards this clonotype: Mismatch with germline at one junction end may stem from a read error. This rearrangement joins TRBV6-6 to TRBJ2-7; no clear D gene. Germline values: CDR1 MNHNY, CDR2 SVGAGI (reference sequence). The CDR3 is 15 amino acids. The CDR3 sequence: CASGDPPEQIFEQYF. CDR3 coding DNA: TGTGCCAGCGGTGATCCCCCGGAACAGATCTTCGAGCAATACTTC.

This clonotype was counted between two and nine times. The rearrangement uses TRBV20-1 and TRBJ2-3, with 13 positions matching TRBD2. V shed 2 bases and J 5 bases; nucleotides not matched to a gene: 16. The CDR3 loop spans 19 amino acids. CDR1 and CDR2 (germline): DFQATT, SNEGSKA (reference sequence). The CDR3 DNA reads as TGCAGTGCTAGACCGGCCCGGACTAGCGGGAGAGGGGGGGGAGATACGCAGTATTTT. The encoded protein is CSARPARTSGRGGGDTQYF.

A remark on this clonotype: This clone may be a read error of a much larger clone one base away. The CDR3 coding sequence is TGTGCCAGCAGTTTACTGGACAGGGGATTTGGCTACACCTTC. It codes for CASSLLDRGFGYTF. V gene TRBV28 combines with J gene TRBJ1-2, with TRBD1 matching over 9 bases. The CDR3 extends over 14 amino acids. J was trimmed by 7 bases and V by 2 bases; bases with no gene match: 5. Germline CDR1 reads MDHEN; CDR2 reads SYDVKM.